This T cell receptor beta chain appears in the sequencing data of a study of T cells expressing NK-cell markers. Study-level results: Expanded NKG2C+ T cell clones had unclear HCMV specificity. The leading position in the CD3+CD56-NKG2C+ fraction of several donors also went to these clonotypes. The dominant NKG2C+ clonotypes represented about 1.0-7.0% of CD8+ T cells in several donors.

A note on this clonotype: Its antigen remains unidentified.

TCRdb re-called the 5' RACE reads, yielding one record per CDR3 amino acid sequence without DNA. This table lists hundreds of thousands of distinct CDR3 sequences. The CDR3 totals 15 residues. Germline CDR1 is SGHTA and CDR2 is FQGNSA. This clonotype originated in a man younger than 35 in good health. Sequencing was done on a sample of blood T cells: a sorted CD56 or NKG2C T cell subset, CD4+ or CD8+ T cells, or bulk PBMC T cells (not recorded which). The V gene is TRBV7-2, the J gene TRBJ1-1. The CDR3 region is CASSSQSTTNTEAFF. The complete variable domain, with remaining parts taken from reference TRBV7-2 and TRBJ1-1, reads GAGVSQSPSNKVTEKGKDVELRCDPISGHTALYWYRQSLGQGLEFLIYFQGNSAPDKSGLPSDRFSAERTGGSVSTLTIQRTQQEDSAVYLCASSSQSTTNTEAFFGQGTRLTVV.